The 31 T cell receptor beta chains below were found in one sample sequenced in a study of blood T cells in healthy people across ages (dated by TCRdb to between 2015 and 2016). The method behind the library was 5' RACE. The second PCR ran for roughly 7 to 11 cycles and used a J-beta primer mix along with a sample-barcoded 5' primer. TCRdb trimmed the raw reads at Q25, called clones with MiXCR and kept productive beta chains. Duplicate CDR3 protein sequences are folded into a single record with the most common DNA and genes. The sample table holds roughly 1.9 million distinct CDR3 sequences, of which about 39% were seen once. The leading ten clones occupy roughly 23% of the sample. Sequencing input: blood. Receptor source: a human donor in good health.

The V and J genes are TRBV12-3 or TRBV12-4 and TRBJ1-1; no firm D call. This CDR3 region has 16 residues. V shed 3 bases and J shed 1 base, with 15 bases lying between them. The CDR3 region has the DNA TGTGCCAGCAGTTTTGGGGTCACTATACCGAACACTGAAGCTTTCTTT. Its translation is CASSFGVTIPNTEAFF.

The chain has TRBV20-1 and TRBJ1-6, with 7 bases lining up with TRBD1. The length of the CDR3 is 13 residues. CDR1 is DFQATT, CDR2 SNEGSKA, per germline (reference sequence). The V segment lost 6 bases and the J segment 5 bases; nucleotides outside the gene matches: 4. DNA of the CDR3: TGCAGTGCACTCGGACAGGATAATTCACCCCTCCACTTT. Its translation: CSALGQDNSPLHF.

The sample holds a few counts of this clonotype. The rearrangement uses TRBV7-9 and TRBJ2-5, with D possibly matching TRBD1 (5 bases). V lost 1 base to trimming and J lost 2 bases, with 14 bases between them. The CDR3 covers 16 residues. Germline CDR1 reads SEHNR; CDR2 reads FQNEAQ (reference sequence). The CDR3 protein is CASSLGYRTKQETQYF. The CDR3 nucleotides are TGTGCCAGCAGCTTAGGTTACAGGACGAAGCAAGAGACCCAGTACTTC.

This clonotype was picked up a small number of times. This chain links TRBV5-1 with TRBJ2-1; possibly TRBD2 for D (6 bases). The V and J ends lost 4 bases and 5 bases respectively, with 19 bases between them. This CDR3 is built from 16 residues. Germline CDR1 reads SGHRS; CDR2 reads YFSETQ. The CDR3 sequence is CASSLGTPPGDNEQFF. The CDR3 coding sequence is TGCGCCAGCAGCCTCGGGACTCCCCCCGGAGACAATGAGCAGTTCTTC.

The table lists this clonotype with a few counts. The chain is built from TRBV3-1 and TRBJ2-1, with 10 bases matching TRBD2. The CDR3 runs to 13 residues. V was clipped by 4 bases and J by 9 bases; unmatched bases: 3. CDR1 and CDR2 (germline): LGHDT, YNNKEL (reference sequence). The CDR3 is CASSPRLAGEQFF. CDR3 nucleotides: TGTGCCAGCAGCCCCCGACTAGCGGGTGAGCAGTTCTTC.

This clonotype was observed a few times. This chain uses TRBV11-2 with TRBJ2-1; a possible D gene is TRBD1 (5 bases). This CDR3 has 16 amino acids. Trimming removed 1 base from V and 7 bases from J, with 17 bases in between. Germline V gives CDR1 SGHAT, CDR2 FQNNGV. The CDR3, as DNA: TGTGCCAGCAGCTTAGTTCGTGGGGCCCCGGGTAATGAGCAGTTCTTC. Encoded protein: CASSLVRGAPGNEQFF.

The table lists this clonotype with a count of one. The rearrangement joins TRBV9 to TRBJ1-1; D uncertain. Deletions cut 0 bases from V and 0 bases from J, with 15 bases between. From germline, CDR1 is SGDLS and CDR2 YYNGEE. The CDR3 spans 17 residues. As DNA, the CDR3 is TGTGCCAGCAGCGTAGTCTCTACAGCTAGCATGAACACTGAAGCTTTCTTT. It specifies CASSVVSTASMNTEAFF.

This clonotype was counted only a few times. This chain uses TRBV7-3 with TRBJ2-1; TRBD2 might be the D (6 bases). CDR3 length equals 15 residues. V was pared by 4 bases and J by 2 bases, with 12 bases between. Germline CDR1 is SGHTA and CDR2 is FQGTGA. The CDR3 protein is CASSSDSGPYNEQFF. The CDR3, as DNA: TGTGCCAGCAGCTCCGATAGCGGACCCTACAATGAGCAGTTCTTC.

J is TRBJ2-5 and V is TRBV30, with TRBD2 matching 8 bases. The germline CDR1 and CDR2 sequences are GTSNPN and SVGIG (reference sequence). The CDR3 has 13 residues. V gave up 1 base and J gave up 5 bases; unmatched junction bases: 3. This CDR3 is CAWSETSVETQYF. CDR3 bases: TGTGCCTGGAGTGAGACTAGCGTGGAGACCCAGTACTTC.

CDR3 in amino acids: CASSSSPGAQHF. The CDR3, as DNA: TGTGCCAGCAGCTCCTCCCCTGGAGCCCAGCATTTT. V is TRBV7-9 and J is TRBJ1-5; D unclear. The CDR3 is 12 residues long. CDR1 SEHNR and CDR2 FQNEAQ come from the germline V gene (reference sequence). V was trimmed by 4 bases and J by 11 bases, leaving 12 bases between them.

The V and J genes are TRBV15 and TRBJ2-1; tentatively, D is TRBD1 (5 bases). Germline CDR1 and CDR2: LNHNV and YYDKDF (reference sequence). The germline V and J ends were trimmed by 0 bases and 6 bases, with 12 bases remaining between them. This CDR3 is 15 amino acids long. This CDR3 is CATSRDLQQGNEQFF. For the CDR3, the DNA is TGTGCCACCAGCAGAGATCTCCAGCAGGGCAATGAGCAGTTCTTC.

This clonotype was seen ten or more times. The chain has TRBV12-3 or TRBV12-4 and TRBJ1-2; 7 nucleotides align to TRBD1. The CDR3 is made up of 13 amino acids. Germline trimming cut 6 bases from V and 4 bases from J; bases unmatched to any gene: 5. CDR3 region: CASSRQGGYGYTF. CDR3 nucleotides: TGTGCCAGCAGCCGACAGGGAGGCTATGGCTACACCTTC.

This clonotype was detected a few times. This chain connects TRBV13 to TRBJ2-2, with TRBD2 as a possible D gene (6 bases). This CDR3 spans 17 amino acids. The germline V gene has CDR1 PRHDT and CDR2 FYEKMQ (reference sequence). Trimming cost V 5 bases and J 5 bases, with 21 bases left between them. Written as DNA, the CDR3 is TGTGCCAGCAGCCTTTCTTATCAGGGACTTCGGACCGGGGAGCTGTTTTTT. It is translated as CASSLSYQGLRTGELFF.

The chain uses TRBV18 and TRBJ1-2; TRBD1 aligns across 7 bases. Trimming at V came to 3 bases and at J to 0 bases, leaving 4 bases not matched to a gene. Germline V CDR1 and CDR2: KGHSH, LQKENI. The CDR3 contains 15 residues. Written as DNA, the CDR3 is TGTGCCAGCTCACCGACAGGGAACTCTAACTATGGCTACACCTTC. It translates to CASSPTGNSNYGYTF. The variable domain in full, with the rest retrieved from reference TRBV18 and TRBJ1-2, is NAGVMQNPRHLVRRRGQEARLRCSPMKGHSHVYWYRQLPEEGLKFMVYLQKENIIDESGMPKERFSAEFPKEGPSILRIQQVVRGDSAAYFCASSPTGNSNYGYTFGSGTRLTVV.

In its sample, this clonotype was seen a few times. This sequence joins TRBV7-9 and TRBJ1-1; D is perhaps TRBD1 (6 bases). Trimming stripped 1 base from V and 6 bases from J, with 21 bases between. The CDR3 totals 17 residues. Germline V gene data show CDR1 as SEHNR and CDR2 as FQNEAQ (reference sequence). Here the CDR3 reads CASSLVLGQGKIAEAFF. The CDR3 bases are TGTGCCAGCAGCTTAGTTTTAGGGCAGGGGAAGATCGCTGAAGCTTTCTTT. The whole variable domain, filled in from reference TRBV7-9 and TRBJ1-1, reads DTGVSQNPRHKITKRGQNVTFRCDPISEHNRLYWYRQTLGQGPEFLTYFQNEAQLEKSRLLSDRFSAERPKGSFSTLEIQRTEQGDSAMYLCASSLVLGQGKIAEAFFGQGTRLTVV.

The chain couples TRBV5-1 to TRBJ2-7; D is possibly TRBD1 (6 bases). Trimming stripped 4 bases from V and 3 bases from J, with 17 bases between. From germline, CDR1 is SGHRS and CDR2 YFSETQ. CDR3 length: 15 amino acids. CDR3 in DNA: TGCGCCAGCAGCCCAGGACAGCTAATGTTCTACGAGCAGTACTTC. Its protein product is CASSPGQLMFYEQYF.

On this clonotype itself: Compared with germline, one end of the junction differs, possibly owing to a read error. This chain links TRBV9 with TRBJ1-2, with D tentatively TRBD1 (6 bases). The CDR3 covers 15 residues. Germline V gives CDR1 SGDLS, CDR2 YYNGEE. This chain's CDR3 is CAGSGRQAGNYGYTF. The CDR3 DNA follows: TGTGCCGGCAGCGGTAGACAGGCAGGCAACTATGGCTACACCTTC.

This chain connects TRBV6-5 to TRBJ2-1, with a tentative D call TRBD2 (7 bases). The CDR3 contains 16 residues. V dropped 1 base and J dropped 6 bases, with 16 bases sitting between them. CDR1 MNHEY and CDR2 SVGAGI come from the germline V gene. CDR3 nucleotides: TGTGCCAGCAGTTACTGGGAGGGGGGGGCTTTCAATGAGCAGTTCTTC. It yields the protein CASSYWEGGAFNEQFF.

The gene calls are TRBV12-3 or TRBV12-4 and TRBJ2-6; D gene ambiguous. The V gene lost 6 bases and the J gene lost 2 bases, with 11 bases spanning the gap. There are 15 residues in the CDR3. The CDR3 here is CASSGADAGANVLTF. CDR3 coding DNA: TGTGCCAGCAGCGGTGCTGACGCTGGGGCCAACGTCCTGACTTTC.

This chain uses TRBV3-1 with TRBJ1-4, with TRBD1 identical over 9 bases. The CDR3 is 15 amino acids. V trimming: 5 bases; J trimming: 7 bases; junction bases outside the gene matches: 8. Germline loops: CDR1 LGHDT, CDR2 YNNKEL (reference sequence). CDR3 nucleotides: TGTGCCAGCAGCTACCCGGGACAGGGTGTTGAAAAACTGTTTTTT. It is translated as CASSYPGQGVEKLFF.

V is TRBV6-2 or TRBV6-3 and J is TRBJ2-1, with TRBD1 as a possible D gene (5 bases). CDR1 and CDR2 (germline): MNHEY, SVGEGT. Deletions cut 2 bases from V and 6 bases from J, with 17 bases between. The CDR3 extends over 16 amino acids. CDR3 nucleotide sequence: TGTGCCAGCAGTTACGGGTGGACATCCAAGGGCAATGAGCAGTTCTTC. It encodes CASSYGWTSKGNEQFF.

This clonotype has only a few counts. This sequence joins TRBV7-2 and TRBJ2-4, with 8 bases lining up with TRBD1. Germline V CDR1 and CDR2: SGHTA, FQGNSA. J lost 7 bases, V lost 7 bases, and 6 bases had no gene match. This CDR3 contains 13 residues. CDR3 sequence (DNA): TGTGCCAGCATCGGCAGGGGGCTGAACATTCAGTACTTC. Its protein is CASIGRGLNIQYF.

This rearrangement joins TRBV7-2 to TRBJ2-5; possibly TRBD1 for D (7 bases). From germline, CDR1 is SGHTA and CDR2 FQGNSA. The CDR3 has 16 amino acids. Trimming left V 5 bases short and J 5 bases short, with 21 bases between. Here the CDR3 reads CASSPPGGGGGETQYF. The CDR3, as DNA: TGTGCCAGCAGCCCCCCCGGTGGAGGGGGCGGTGAGACCCAGTACTTC.

This sequence joins TRBV7-2 and TRBJ2-2; 9 positions agree with TRBD1. Losses at the gene ends were 1 base for V and 2 bases for J; bases not matched to a gene: 5. The germline CDR1 and CDR2 sequences are SGHTA and FQGNSA. The CDR3 consists of 17 residues. In DNA, the CDR3 is TGTGCCAGCAGCTTAGTCCGGGACAGGGTCAACACCGGGGAGCTGTTTTTT. Its protein product is CASSLVRDRVNTGELFF.

The rearrangement uses TRBV7-2 and TRBJ1-2; TRBD1 is a possible D gene (5 bases). Trimming removed 4 bases at V and 4 bases at J, with 19 bases between. There are 16 residues in the CDR3. Germline V lookup: CDR1 SGHTA, CDR2 FQGNSA. CDR3 region: CASSYATGVGVYGYTF. DNA for the CDR3: TGTGCCAGCAGCTACGCGACTGGGGTAGGGGTCTATGGCTACACCTTC.

CDR3 amino acids: CASSQGTSGNTIYF. The CDR3 DNA sequence: TGTGCCAGCAGCCAGGGGACATCCGGAAACACCATATATTTT. The J gene is TRBJ1-3, the V gene TRBV3-1; TRBD1 is a possible D gene (6 bases). Trimming removed 3 bases from V and 4 bases from J, with 10 bases in between. The V gene's germline CDR1 is LGHDT and CDR2 YNNKEL (reference sequence). The CDR3 is 14 amino acids.

CDR3 bases: TGTGCCAGCAGCATCTTCGGGGGTCAGGGGGCCAGTGAGCAGTTCTTC. This encodes CASSIFGGQGASEQFF. This chain uses TRBV6-2 or TRBV6-3 with TRBJ2-1; 8 nucleotides align to TRBD1. CDR1 is MNHEY and CDR2 is SVGEGT in the germline V gene. The CDR3 sequence is 16 residues long. The J segment lost 9 bases and the V segment lost 6 bases, leaving 16 bases of the junction unmatched.

This chain connects TRBV7-2 to TRBJ2-5, with TRBD2 identical over 9 bases. With V trimmed by 4 bases and J by 1 base, 4 bases remained unmatched. The V gene's germline CDR1 is SGHTA and CDR2 FQGNSA. The CDR3 contains 15 residues. The CDR3: CASSYLAGPQETQYF. CDR3 nucleotides: TGTGCCAGCAGCTACCTAGCGGGGCCCCAAGAGACCCAGTACTTC.

This clonotype has more than one count but fewer than ten. The CDR3 DNA is TGTGCCAGCAGCTTAGCTGTTATCGGCAACTATGGCTACACCTTC. This sequence encodes CASSLAVIGNYGYTF. V and J are TRBV7-2 and TRBJ1-2; the D is unclear. Germline CDR1 is SGHTA and CDR2 is FQGNSA. This CDR3 region has 15 residues. The V gene lost 0 bases and the J gene lost 2 bases, with 10 bases spanning the gap.

This rearrangement joins TRBV15 to TRBJ1-2, with no clear D. The CDR3 contains 15 residues. CDR1 LNHNV and CDR2 YYDKDF come from the germline V gene (reference sequence). The V gene lost 1 base and the J gene lost 3 bases, with 12 bases spanning the gap. CDR3 sequence reads: CATSRGLGYDYGYTF. In DNA, the CDR3 is TGTGCCACCAGCAGAGGACTAGGGTACGACTATGGCTACACCTTC.

The chain joins TRBV28 to TRBJ2-5; perhaps TRBD1 as D (6 bases). The CDR3 is 14 amino acids. Trimming left V 2 bases short and J 5 bases short, with 12 bases between. Germline V gene data show CDR1 as MDHEN and CDR2 as SYDVKM. The CDR3: CASSLKGQDETQYF. The CDR3 bases are TGTGCCAGCAGTTTAAAGGGACAAGATGAGACCCAGTACTTC.